A single sample gave rise to the 3 T cell receptor beta chains below, sequenced in a study of sequential checkpoint blockade in melanoma. Measured with immunoSEQ multiplex PCR; TCRdb has only the in-frame clones, and not every one. Here the sample spans under 10,000 clones, over 25% being singletons. The treatment denotes: randomized to nivolumab then ipilimumab (arm A) or the reverse (arm B). Material: tumor tissue (inferred from file names), obtained from a patient given nivolumab and ipilimumab in sequence. These receptors were obtained from a human donor with melanoma.

The table lists this clone with a few counts. This rearrangement joins TRBV6-8 to TRBJ2-2; D gene uncertain. Deletions cut 1 base from V and 6 bases from J, with 12 bases between. The CDR3 consists of 15 residues. The germline V gene encodes CDR1 MNHGY and CDR2 SAAAGT. Here the CDR3 reads CASSYFNVGAGELFF. DNA of the CDR3: TGTGCCAGCAGTTACTTCAATGTTGGTGCCGGGGAGCTGTTTTTT.

This chain uses TRBV29-1 with TRBJ2-6; D is uncertain. Germline CDR1 SQVTM, CDR2 ANQGSEA. CDR3 size: 15 residues. Trimming took 4 bases from V and 1 from J, leaving 11 bases between them. CDR3 nucleotides: TGCAGCGTTGGTGCGTTGGGATCTGGGGCCAACGTCCTGACTTTC. This gives the protein CSVGALGSGANVLTF.

This clone appeared a single time. The V call is TRBV30, the J call TRBJ2-7, with 7 bases aligning to TRBD1. The V gene's germline CDR1 is GTSNPN and CDR2 SVGIG (reference sequence). The CDR3 runs 12 residues. V was pared by 5 bases and J by 6 bases, with 7 bases of the junction left unmatched. The CDR3 spells CAWEGASAEQYF. The DNA of the CDR3 is TGTGCCTGGGAGGGGGCCTCCGCCGAGCAGTACTTC.